This entry describes one T cell receptor (beta chain). The antigen is not known. The data originate from a study of OX40 agonist ivuxolimab in advanced cancers. Study-wide background: Ivuxolimab, an agonistic anti-OX40 (CD134) antibody, was given to patients. Partial responses were achieved by three patients: one hepatocellular carcinoma, two cutaneous melanoma. Study-level findings and limits: Partial responders treated at 0.1-3.0 mg/kg exhibited clonal expansion among the lowest measured.

The V gene lost 6 bases and the J gene lost 6 bases, with 12 bases spanning the gap. Germline-derived CDR1 and CDR2 are MNHEY and SVGAGI. This CDR3 is 12 amino acids long. Clones were read by immunoSEQ multiplex PCR, and TCRdb kept only the in-frame ones, dropping some. The sample yields roughly 58,000 clones, more than 85% seen once. Patients with a history of autoimmune disease or on systemic immunosuppression were excluded. The specimen comprised CD4+ or CD8+ T cells sorted from blood, sampled in a trial of the OX40 agonist ivuxolimab. The origin of this receptor is an adult with an advanced solid tumor such as melanoma, head and neck, liver or kidney cancer. The chain employs TRBV6-5 and TRBJ2-7; D possibly corresponds to TRBD2 (6 bases). Here the CDR3 DNA reads TGTGCCAGCAGGGAGGGAAGGGGCGAGCAGTACTTC. Protein: CASREGRGEQYF.